This T cell receptor (beta chain) was identified during a study of technical replicates of blood from several donors. The method was immunoSEQ multiplex PCR; TCRdb's version includes in-frame clones alone and lacks a portion of them. Altogether approximately 74,000 clones are present, roughly 98% being singletons, with the ten largest covering approximately 0.17%. The CDR3 totals 14 residues. Deletions cut 5 bases from V and 5 bases from J, with 13 bases between. Germline CDR1 MNHEY, CDR2 SVGAGI. Sequenced: T cells isolated from PBMCs. This sequence joins TRBV6-5 and TRBJ2-1; the D is unclear. The sequence derives from a human donor in good health. The CDR3 spells CASSHLNFDNEQFF. CDR3 DNA sequence: TGTGCCAGCAGTCACCTAAACTTCGACAATGAGCAGTTCTTC.